A single sample is the source of the 29 T cell receptor beta chains below, sequenced in a study of cytomegalovirus exposure and HLA in healthy donors. Here immunoSEQ multiplex PCR was the method, and the copy in TCRdb shows in-frame clones only, minus some. The top ten clones hold 4.4% of a sample with over 60,000 clones, 94% of them seen once. Source material: PBMCs. These receptors were taken from a man younger than 35 in good health and CMV-seropositive.

The rearrangement uses TRBV4-1 and TRBJ2-1; 9 bases fit TRBD1. The CDR3 runs to 17 residues. Losses at the gene ends were 5 bases for V and 4 bases for J; bases not matched to a gene: 12. Germline V gene sequence: CDR1 MGHRA, CDR2 YSYEKL. The CDR3 DNA reads TGCGCCAGCAGCTTTCTGCCCCGGGACAGGGTTTACAATGAGCAGTTCTTC. Its protein product is CASSFLPRDRVYNEQFF.

This sequence joins TRBV7-2 and TRBJ2-7; TRBD1 agrees at 8 bases. CDR3 size: 14 residues. With V trimmed by 1 base and J by 7 bases, 6 bases remained unmatched. Germline V gives CDR1 SGHTA, CDR2 FQGNSA. This CDR3 reads CASSLDRGKREQYF. The CDR3, as DNA: TGTGCCAGCAGCTTAGACAGGGGGAAACGGGAGCAGTACTTC.

The chain carries TRBV7-8 and TRBJ2-2; 10 nucleotides agree with TRBD2. This CDR3 region has 15 residues. Germline trimming cut 4 bases from V and 5 bases from J; bases unmatched to any gene: 4. Germline V gene data show CDR1 as SGHVS and CDR2 as FQNEAQ. The CDR3 coding sequence is TGTGCCAGCAGCTCCAGCGGGAGGGCAACCGGGGAGCTGTTTTTT. Protein sequence: CASSSSGRATGELFF.

This clone has just a few counts. This sequence joins TRBV6-1 and TRBJ1-5, with 8 bases fitting TRBD1. CDR1 is MNHNS, CDR2 SASEGT, per germline. This CDR3 contains 15 residues. The J segment lost 7 bases and the V segment lost 3 bases, leaving 8 bases of the junction unmatched. The CDR3 DNA sequence: TGTGCCAGCAGTGATGGGACAGGACTTGGGCAGCCCCAGCATTTT. Translating gives CASSDGTGLGQPQHF.

This sequence joins TRBV29-1 and TRBJ2-3, with 7 positions matching TRBD1. In germline, CDR1 is SQVTM, CDR2 ANQGSEA. The CDR3 is 16 residues long. Trimming cost V 2 bases and J 3 bases; bases outside gene matches: 11. CDR3 nucleotide sequence: TGCAGCGTTGAACTCCGGGACAGAGGTAGAACAGATACGCAGTATTTT. This codes for CSVELRDRGRTDTQYF.

This chain uses TRBV18 with TRBJ2-3; D gene ambiguous. CDR3 size: 16 residues. CDR1 is KGHSH, CDR2 LQKENI, per germline. The V end lost 0 bases, the J end lost 2 bases, and 12 bases lay between the germline ends. For the CDR3, the DNA is TGTGCCAGCTCACCACCGAACAGATTACCCACAGATACGCAGTATTTT. This codes for CASSPPNRLPTDTQYF. Using reference TRBV18 and TRBJ2-3 for the parts outside the CDR3, the full variable domain is NAGVMQNPRHLVRRRGQEARLRCSPMKGHSHVYWYRQLPEEGLKFMVYLQKENIIDESGMPKERFSAEFPKEGPSILRIQQVVRGDSAAYFCASSPPNRLPTDTQYFGPGTRLTVL.

The chain employs TRBV27 and TRBJ2-7; tentative D call: TRBD1 (6 bases). Trimming removed 2 bases from V and 1 base from J, with 9 bases in between. CDR3 length equals 14 residues. Germline V gives CDR1 MNHEY, CDR2 SMNVEV (reference sequence). The CDR3 sequence: CASSLGQGSYEQYF. The CDR3 DNA is TGTGCCAGCAGTTTAGGGCAGGGGTCCTACGAGCAGTACTTC.

V usage is TRBV4-1 and J usage is TRBJ1-2; the D is unclear. The V gene lost 1 base and the J gene lost 0 bases, with 12 bases spanning the gap. This CDR3 is built from 16 residues. Germline loops: CDR1 MGHRA, CDR2 YSYEKL. The CDR3 loop reads CASSQGAAKANYGYTF. CDR3 in DNA: TGCGCCAGCAGCCAAGGAGCAGCGAAAGCTAACTATGGCTACACCTTC.

This chain connects TRBV5-1 to TRBJ1-3, with D uncertain. Germline assignment: CDR1 SGHRS and CDR2 YFSETQ. CDR3 length equals 13 residues. V was cut by 3 bases and J by 4 bases, with 8 bases left in between. For the CDR3, the DNA is TGCGCCAGCAGCTCGCCAGAAGGAAACACCATATATTTT. Protein sequence: CASSSPEGNTIYF.

This chain links TRBV19 with TRBJ2-2, with 7 bases that match TRBD1. The CDR3 sequence is 16 residues long. Germline CDR1 LNHDA, CDR2 SQIVND (reference sequence). With 4 bases clipped from V and 6 bases from J, the junction kept 11 bases outside the gene matches. CDR3 in DNA: TGTGCCAGTAGTAACCGGGACAGTGGATCCCCCGGGGAGCTGTTTTTT. Protein sequence: CASSNRDSGSPGELFF.

The chain carries TRBV27 and TRBJ1-2; TRBD1 is a possible D gene (6 bases). V shed 5 bases and J shed 4 bases, with 20 bases lying between them. Germline assignment: CDR1 MNHEY and CDR2 SMNVEV (reference sequence). The CDR3 is 16 amino acids. The CDR3 DNA is TGTGCCAGCAGTCCCAACTTACAGGGATCTGCCTATGGCTACACCTTC. It codes for CASSPNLQGSAYGYTF.

This sequence joins TRBV28 and TRBJ1-5, with D possibly being TRBD1 (5 bases). The CDR3 is 14 amino acids. The V end lost 5 bases, the J end lost 9 bases, and 17 bases lay between the germline ends. The germline CDR1 and CDR2 sequences are MDHEN and SYDVKM. As DNA, the CDR3 is TGTGCCAGCAGTGGGTCAGGGTTAGAATGGCCCCAGCATTTT. This gives the protein CASSGSGLEWPQHF.

This rearrangement joins TRBV11-2 to TRBJ2-5; 9 bases line up with TRBD1. This CDR3 is 15 amino acids long. With 5 bases clipped from V and 5 bases from J, the junction kept 9 bases outside the gene matches. Germline V gives CDR1 SGHAT, CDR2 FQNNGV. The CDR3 DNA is TGTGCCAGCAGCCCTGGACAGGGGCCCGGGGAGACCCAGTACTTC. It translates to CASSPGQGPGETQYF.

The V and J genes are TRBV9 and TRBJ2-7; D is undetermined. The V and J ends lost 0 bases and 6 bases respectively, with 10 bases between them. From germline, CDR1 is SGDLS and CDR2 YYNGEE. This CDR3 contains 13 residues. CDR3 bases: TGTGCCAGCAGCGTAGGTAGTGGTTCCGAGCAGTACTTC. Residues: CASSVGSGSEQYF.

The chain carries TRBV21-1 and TRBJ2-7; the table gives TRBD2 as D, unverified against the DNA. TRBV21-1 is classified as a pseudogene. There are 20 residues in the CDR3. Written as DNA, the CDR3 is TGTGCCAGCAGCAACCGTGAGAGGGAAAGGACTAGCGGGAGGGGGTACGAGCAGTACTTC. Its translation is CASSNRERERTSGRGYEQYF.

DNA for the CDR3: TGCAGCGTGGGGGGGACAGGGAATGAGCAGTTCTTC. Protein sequence: CSVGGTGNEQFF. The genes are TRBV29-1 and TRBJ2-1; TRBD1 agrees at 9 bases. Trimming at V came to 6 bases and at J to 7 bases, leaving 4 bases not matched to a gene. There are 12 residues in the CDR3. Looked up from germline, CDR1 is SQVTM and CDR2 is ANQGSEA.

V usage is TRBV11-3 and J usage is TRBJ1-4, with TRBD1 matching 10 bases. Trimming took 4 bases from V and 8 from J; bases not matched to a gene: 4. The CDR3 extends over 14 amino acids. Looked up from germline, CDR1 is SGHNT and CDR2 is YENEEA. The CDR3 spells CASSSGTGDEKLFF. The DNA of the CDR3 is TGTGCCAGCAGCTCCGGGACAGGGGACGAAAAACTGTTTTTT.

The chain joins TRBV6-5 to TRBJ2-1; TRBD1 matches 12 bases. The CDR3 covers 16 residues. CDR1 is MNHEY, CDR2 SVGAGI, per germline. V gave up 0 bases and J gave up 8 bases; unmatched junction bases: 5. This chain's CDR3 is CASSYSAGTGGDEQFF. The DNA of the CDR3 is TGTGCCAGCAGTTACTCGGCCGGGACAGGGGGCGATGAGCAGTTCTTC.

The chain is built from TRBV19 and TRBJ1-1, with unresolved D. This CDR3 has 14 residues. The V end was cut by 1 base, the J end by 1 base, with 7 bases between. In germline, CDR1 is LNHDA, CDR2 SQIVND (reference sequence). DNA of the CDR3: TGTGCCAGTAGTATAGGAGGTACGAACACTGAAGCTTTCTTT. This encodes CASSIGGTNTEAFF.

The gene calls are TRBV2 and TRBJ1-2; D gene uncertain. There are 11 residues in the CDR3. Per germline, CDR1 SNHLY and CDR2 FYNNEI. V shed 4 bases and J shed 2 bases, with 2 bases lying between them. This CDR3 is CASSANYGYTF. CDR3 nucleotide sequence: TGTGCCAGCAGTGCAAACTATGGCTACACCTTC. Complete variable domain (other parts from reference TRBV2 and TRBJ1-2): EPEVTQTPSHQVTQMGQEVILRCVPISNHLYFYWYRQILGQKVEFLVSFYNNEISEKSEIFDDQFSVERPDGSNFTLKIRSTKLEDSAMYFCASSANYGYTFGSGTRLTVV.

The gene calls are TRBV6-5 and TRBJ2-7; 11 nucleotides match TRBD2. The V gene's germline CDR1 is MNHEY and CDR2 SVGAGI. CDR3 length: 13 amino acids. Trimming at V came to 6 bases and at J to 5 bases, leaving 3 bases not matched to a gene. The CDR3 sequence: CASRLAGGHEQYF. The CDR3 DNA is TGTGCCAGCAGGCTAGCGGGGGGCCACGAGCAGTACTTC.

CDR3: CASSQDLALGQSQETQYF. The CDR3 nucleotides read TGCGCCAGCAGCCAAGATCTAGCTCTCGGACAGTCCCAAGAGACCCAGTACTTC. The chain joins TRBV4-1 to TRBJ2-5; a possible D gene is TRBD1 (6 bases). This CDR3 has 18 residues. Per germline, CDR1 MGHRA and CDR2 YSYEKL. Trimming cost V 0 bases and J 1 base, with 18 bases left between them.

The genes are TRBV30 and TRBJ1-5, with 11 bases identical to TRBD1. V gave up 3 bases and J gave up 5 bases; unmatched junction bases: 6. CDR1 is GTSNPN and CDR2 is SVGIG in the germline V gene (reference sequence). This CDR3 comprises 15 residues. CDR3 sequence: CAWSPLDRGHQPQHF. CDR3 DNA sequence: TGTGCCTGGAGCCCATTGGACAGGGGGCATCAGCCCCAGCATTTT.

This chain links TRBV7-9 with TRBJ2-6; 9 bases are shared with TRBD1. Germline values: CDR1 SEHNR, CDR2 FQNEAQ (reference sequence). This CDR3 spans 16 amino acids. V lost 8 bases to trimming and J lost 2 bases; unmatched junction nucleotides: 7. CDR3 coding DNA: TGTGCCAGCTTTGTGACAGGGGGACCTGGGGCCAACGTCCTGACTTTC. Amino acids: CASFVTGGPGANVLTF. Drawing the rest from reference TRBV7-9 and TRBJ2-6, the complete variable domain is DTGVSQNPRHKITKRGQNVTFRCDPISEHNRLYWYRQTLGQGPEFLTYFQNEAQLEKSRLLSDRFSAERPKGSFSTLEIQRTEQGDSAMYLCASFVTGGPGANVLTFGAGSRLTVL.

V usage is TRBV28 and J usage is TRBJ2-5; D is perhaps TRBD2 (6 bases). Judging by the DNA end, TRBJ2-7 fits better; the J call may be wrong. The CDR3 is made up of 16 amino acids. The germline V gene has CDR1 MDHEN and CDR2 SYDVKM. The CDR3 loop is CASTAPQGLSRGEQYF. The DNA for the CDR3 is TGTGCCAGCACTGCGCCTCAGGGATTATCGCGGGGCGAGCAGTACTTC.

The count of this clone is one. The gene calls are TRBV7-2 and TRBJ2-5; 10 bases are shared with TRBD1. The CDR3 spans 15 residues. CDR1 is SGHTA, CDR2 FQGNSA, per germline. The V gene end was trimmed by 5 bases and the J gene end by 6 bases; junction bases not matched to a gene: 9. CDR3 sequence: CASSPSGQGGKTQYF. In DNA, the CDR3 is TGTGCCAGCAGCCCCTCCGGACAGGGGGGTAAGACCCAGTACTTC.

The chain is built from TRBV10-3 and TRBJ2-5, with a weak D call TRBD2 (6 bases). V lost 2 bases and J lost 5, with 15 bases in between. Germline assignment: CDR1 ENHRY and CDR2 SYGVKD. The CDR3 loop spans 15 amino acids. CDR3 bases: TGTGCCATCAGTGAGAGGGCAGTCCGGGGGGAGACCCAGTACTTC. It encodes CAISERAVRGETQYF.

This clone has a handful of counts. The chain is built from TRBV6-4 and TRBJ2-3, with D possibly matching TRBD2 (6 bases). V lost 0 bases and J lost 0, with 10 bases in between. CDR1 MRHNA and CDR2 SNTAGT come from the germline V gene. The CDR3 length is 16 residues. Here the CDR3 DNA reads TGTGCCAGCAGTGACTCTAGCGGAGCTAGCACAGATACGCAGTATTTT. Translation: CASSDSSGASTDTQYF.

The chain uses TRBV19 and TRBJ2-7; 10 nucleotides match TRBD1. Germline trimming cut 5 bases from V and 6 bases from J; bases unmatched to any gene: 13. CDR1 is LNHDA, CDR2 SQIVND, per germline (reference sequence). The CDR3 is 16 amino acids. The chain's CDR3 is CASSVLPPGQGTEQYF. In nucleotides, the CDR3 is TGTGCCAGTAGTGTACTCCCCCCGGGACAGGGGACCGAGCAGTACTTC.